The sequence of this T cell receptor beta chain was determined in a study of T cell repertoires in cytomegalovirus infection. Study summary: CMV infection and matching HLA type were both indicated by public TCR beta signatures.

MiXCR, applied by TCRdb to the reads, yields one record per CDR3 protein. The table records hundreds of thousands of distinct CDR3 sequences, 35% to 40% of them present only once. This clonotype was counted a few times. The CDR3 spans 14 residues. V lost 3 bases and J lost 7; bases outside the gene matches: 4. Germline values: CDR1 SGHVS, CDR2 FQNEAQ. The TCR originated in a human donor in good health (CMV status not recorded). Some clones in this sample may be carry-over from other donors' samples. Sequencing was performed on PBMCs. The rearrangement joins TRBV7-8 to TRBJ2-7; 12 bases agree with TRBD2. The CDR3 loop reads CASSFVGLAGEQYF. DNA for the CDR3: TGTGCCAGCAGCTTCGTAGGACTAGCGGGGGAGCAGTACTTC.